This T cell receptor beta chain was captured in a study of human T cells and chemical hapten exposure. Time point reported: patch test 1, 2 weeks after DPC sensitization. Treatment here: therapeutic diphenylcyclopropenone sensitization with weekly scalp DPC. This clonotype was recorded many times. CDR3 length: 12 amino acids. Trimming cost V 6 bases and J 11 bases, with 16 bases left between them. The germline V gene encodes CDR1 MNHEY and CDR2 SVGAGI. MiXCR was run by TCRdb on the RACE reads, yielding one entry per CDR3 protein. The table has 95,000 or so distinct CDR3 sequences, 10% seen once. This sequence was found in a man aged 40-49 years with alopecia areata. Some clones in this sample may be carry-over from other donors' samples. The rearrangement joins TRBV6-5 to TRBJ1-1; D possibly corresponds to TRBD1 (6 bases). The specimen was whole blood, collected in connection with sensitization to the hapten diphenylcyclopropenone (DPC). CDR3 in amino acids: CASSQTGQSAFF. As DNA, the CDR3 is TGTGCCAGCAGCCAGACGGGACAATCGGCTTTCTTT.